What follows describes a single TCR beta chain. Its antigen is undetermined. This sample stems from a study of PD-1 blockade in classical Hodgkin lymphoma. Regarding the study as a whole: As was reported, newly diagnosed patients showed lower baseline TCR diversity than healthy donors did. The baseline diversity of complete responders showed similarity to that of newly diagnosed patients.

The V gene lost 0 bases and the J gene lost 8 bases, with 15 bases spanning the gap. The CDR3 loop spans 15 amino acids. CDR1 is SGHRS and CDR2 is YFSETQ in the germline V gene. Following autologous stem cell transplantation, relapse occurred in every patient, and exposure to brentuximab vedotin varied. Measured with immunoSEQ multiplex PCR; TCRdb has only the in-frame clones, and not every one. The table has some 10,000 clones, more than 75% seen once. This receptor was obtained from a human donor with classical Hodgkin lymphoma. Specimen: peripheral blood mononuclear cells (PBMCs), collected before the second cycle of nivolumab. The chain joins TRBV5-1 to TRBJ2-1, with D tentatively TRBD2 (6 bases). The CDR3 is CASSLVGGGFDEQFF. The CDR3 DNA is TGCGCCAGCAGCTTGGTCGGGGGAGGATTTGATGAGCAGTTCTTC.